What follows is one T cell receptor beta chain and its context. Its antigen has not been determined. Base-call qualities are not available, and no considerably larger clone is one nucleotide away. The CDR3 has 14 amino acids, counting the end cysteine and phenylalanine. Left in the record is the CDR3 DNA by itself, 42 bases read in frame from the first base. From the germline V gene (reference sequence), CDR1 is MNHNY and CDR2 is SVGAGI. A distance of 12 bases separates the germline ends of V and J, which lose 4 bases and 6 bases respectively. The data were obtained in a study of technical replicates of blood from a handful of donors (TCRdb year 2017). The library was produced with the immunoSEQ multiplex PCR assay. TCRdb retrieved this table from immuneACCESS and kept in-frame rearrangements only. Not all clones are present; in checked studies, unresolved V genes account for under half, and no reason is known for the remainder. The sample includes about 73,000 clones, with 93% observed a single time. The ten largest clones represent roughly 0.25% of the sample.

The chain uses TRBV6-6 and TRBJ1-4, with no confidently assigned D gene. This receptor was identified in a human donor in good health. The sample was T cells isolated from PBMCs. The bases read TGTGCCAGCAGTTCATGGGGAGTTGATGAAAAACTGTTTTTT. Translated, this gives CASSSWGVDEKLFF.